The clone carrying this T cell receptor beta chain was recorded at least ten times. This specimen comes from a study of blood T cell repertoires in COVID-19. Study background: The United States, Italy and Spain supplied acute and convalescent COVID-19 samples. PBMCs, B-cell-depleted T cells, or T cells were the source of the cDNA or gDNA that made up the material.

As processed by the authors: Reference gene primer amplification in the assay estimated nucleated cell counts. Generated by immunoSEQ multiplex PCR, the TCRdb table keeps only in-frame clones and is missing some. The V and J calls and clone size are taken from that table; D and trimming were inferred from the DNA. Of around 250,000 clones in the sample, approximately 87% were seen once. Trimming took 3 bases from V and 0 from J, leaving 16 bases between them. CDR1 SGDLS and CDR2 YYNGEE come from the germline V gene. The CDR3 spans 17 residues. Sequenced: peripheral blood. This clonotype originated in a man aged 55 to 70 with acute or convalescent COVID-19. The V gene is TRBV9, the J gene TRBJ2-1; TRBD2 might be the D (5 bases). CDR3 protein: CASSDTLTGNSYNEQFF. The CDR3 DNA reads as TGTGCCAGCAGCGACACATTGACCGGGAACTCCTACAATGAGCAGTTCTTC.